This T cell receptor (beta chain) was sequenced during a study of T-cell memory formation after mild COVID-19 (dated by TCRdb to about 2021). Study-wide context: TCR sequence clusters from the two donors were largely donor specific. In a couple of donors, T-cell clones that expanded and contracted after mild COVID-19 were followed by sequencing TCRalpha and TCRbeta repertoires longitudinally. The cohort was made up of two young adult volunteers, one female and one male, who were previously healthy.

Sequences SGHRS (CDR1) and YFSETQ (CDR2) are obtained from the germline V gene. From cysteine to phenylalanine, the CDR3 is 18 amino acids long. This entry keeps only the CDR3 DNA: 54 bases, framed from base 1. After removal of 1 base from V and 0 bases from J, the junction retains 10 bases not matched to a gene. Sequencing instrument: Illumina NovaSeq 6000. TCRalpha and TCRbeta cDNA libraries were built by 5'RACE with constant-segment primers, adding sample barcodes and unique molecular identifiers. Trizol reagent was used to extract RNA from every sample. The libraries were amplified in two PCR steps, and the second step added a second sample barcode and Illumina TruSeq adapters. The libraries were sequenced on an Illumina NovaSeq using 2 x 150 bp paired-end reads. In the original analysis: With migec v1.2.7, reads were demultiplexed and then collapsed into UMI-guided consensus sequences. Using mixcr v2.1.11, UMI consensuses were aligned to TRA and TRB V and J templates and then assembled into clonotypes. A clonotype was counted as expanded or contracted only when both edgeR and NoisET called the clonotype significant, with the noise models trained on biological replicates. For edgeR calls, a false discovery rate-adjusted p below 0.01 and a log2 fold-change threshold of 1 were applied. As an exploratory analysis of dynamics, max-normalized trajectories of the 1000 most abundant clonotypes were examined with PCA combined with hierarchical clustering. Each responding clone was given a CD4 or CD8 phenotype based on the CD4+ and CD8+ repertoires, which had been sequenced separately. The raw public data were reprocessed by TCRdb itself: fastp quality trimming at Q25, MiXCR clonotype calling, in-frame beta chains only. Entries that share a CDR3 protein sequence are merged under the most common genes and DNA. TCRdb's processing, not the study's, gives the V and J calls here. Present in this sample are 250,000 to 400,000 distinct CDR3 sequences, 13% to 15% of which were seen just once. Of the sample, about 21% falls within the top ten clones.

This clonotype came up a few times. There is no known antigen for this receptor. No base-level quality is on record; no much larger clone is a single base apart. Broader findings and caveats from the paper: From day 15 to 85, contracting clones showed balanced CD4/CD8 phenotypes, whereas a second wave of clones that expanded from day 15 to 37 leaned towards CD4+. Contracting CD4+ clones were located mainly in the CM and EM memory subsets, whereas CD8+ clones were found to be enriched in EMRA. Some responding clones were found in pre-infection memory, which suggests that pre-existing cross-reactive memory T cells took part in the SARS-CoV-2 response. Only two mild cases were covered by the study, and larger cohorts that include severe cases with pre-infection samples were considered necessary. SARS-CoV-2 specificity of the second-wave clones peaking on day 37 was not confirmed.

Ficoll-Paque density gradient centrifugation was the method used to isolate PBMCs. The sequence was obtained from a man aged 18 to 30 who had mild COVID-19 (a few samples of this study predate the infection). The sample titles of this study are shuffled in the database, so cell type and time point are left out; the donor was told from shared clones. Sequencing was performed on PBMCs or a T cell subset sorted from them (not recorded which). The chain was built from TRBV5-1 and TRBJ2-3, with TRBD2 identical over 8 junction bases. The sequenced DNA is TGCGCCAGCAGCTTGCGAAGCGGGGGCCTTCCAAGCACAGATACGCAGTATTTT. It specifies CASSLRSGGLPSTDTQYF.